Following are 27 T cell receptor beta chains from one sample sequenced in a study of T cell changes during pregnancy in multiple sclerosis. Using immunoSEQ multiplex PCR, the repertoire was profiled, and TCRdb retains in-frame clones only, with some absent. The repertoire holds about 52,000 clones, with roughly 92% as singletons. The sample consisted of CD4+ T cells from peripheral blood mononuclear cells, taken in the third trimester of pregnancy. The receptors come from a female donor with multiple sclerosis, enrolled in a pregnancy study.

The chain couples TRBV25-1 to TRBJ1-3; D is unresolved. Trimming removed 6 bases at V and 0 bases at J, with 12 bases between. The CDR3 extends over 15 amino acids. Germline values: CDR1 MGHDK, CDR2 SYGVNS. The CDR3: CASSPGGLSGNTIYF. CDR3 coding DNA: TGTGCCAGCAGCCCCGGAGGCCTCTCTGGAAACACCATATATTTT.

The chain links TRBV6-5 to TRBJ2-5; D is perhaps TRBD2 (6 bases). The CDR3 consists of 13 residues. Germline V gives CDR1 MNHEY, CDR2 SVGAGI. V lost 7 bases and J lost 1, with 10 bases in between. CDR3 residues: CASTASAQETQYF. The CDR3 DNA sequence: TGTGCCAGCACCGCTAGCGCCCAAGAGACCCAGTACTTC.

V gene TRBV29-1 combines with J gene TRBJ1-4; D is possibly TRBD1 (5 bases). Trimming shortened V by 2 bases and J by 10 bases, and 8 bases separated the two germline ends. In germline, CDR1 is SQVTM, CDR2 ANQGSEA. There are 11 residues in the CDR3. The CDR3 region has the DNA TGCAGCGTTGAACAGGGCGGAAAACTGTTTTTT. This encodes CSVEQGGKLFF.

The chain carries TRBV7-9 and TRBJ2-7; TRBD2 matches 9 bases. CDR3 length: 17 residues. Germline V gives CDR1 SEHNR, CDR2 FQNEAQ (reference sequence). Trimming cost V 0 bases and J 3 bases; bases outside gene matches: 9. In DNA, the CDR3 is TGTGCCAGCAGCTTAGCGCACATAGCGGGGGCTGTCTACGAGCAGTACTTC. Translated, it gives CASSLAHIAGAVYEQYF.

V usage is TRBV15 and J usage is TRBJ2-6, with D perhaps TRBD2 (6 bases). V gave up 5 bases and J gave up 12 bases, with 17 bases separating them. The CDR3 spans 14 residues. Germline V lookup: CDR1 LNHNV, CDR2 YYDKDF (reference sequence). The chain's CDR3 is CATSGAGRPGVLTF. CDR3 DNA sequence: TGTGCCACCAGCGGGGCGGGGCGACCTGGCGTCCTGACTTTC.

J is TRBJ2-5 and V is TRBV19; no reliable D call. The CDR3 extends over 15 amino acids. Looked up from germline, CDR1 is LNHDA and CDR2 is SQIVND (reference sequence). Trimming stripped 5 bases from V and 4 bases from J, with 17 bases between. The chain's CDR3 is CASSRNSLPAETQYF. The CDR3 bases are TGTGCCAGTAGTCGGAACAGTCTACCAGCAGAGACCCAGTACTTC.

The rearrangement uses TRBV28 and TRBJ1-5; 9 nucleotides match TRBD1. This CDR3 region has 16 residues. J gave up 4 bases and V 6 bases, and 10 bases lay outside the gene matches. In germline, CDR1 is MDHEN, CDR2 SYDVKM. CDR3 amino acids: CASSKAGTGMNQPQHF. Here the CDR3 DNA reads TGTGCCAGCAGCAAGGCCGGGACAGGGATGAATCAGCCCCAGCATTTT.

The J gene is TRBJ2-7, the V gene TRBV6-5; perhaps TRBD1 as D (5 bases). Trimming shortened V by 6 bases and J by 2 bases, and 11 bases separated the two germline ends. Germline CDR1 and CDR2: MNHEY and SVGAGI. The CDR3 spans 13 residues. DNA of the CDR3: TGTGCCAGCAGGATAACAGGTGCCTACGAGCAGTACTTC. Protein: CASRITGAYEQYF.

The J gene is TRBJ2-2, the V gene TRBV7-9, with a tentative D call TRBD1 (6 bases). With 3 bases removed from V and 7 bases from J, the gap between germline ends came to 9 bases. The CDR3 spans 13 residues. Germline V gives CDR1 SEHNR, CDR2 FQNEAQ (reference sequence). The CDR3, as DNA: TGTGCCAGCAGCTTTCAGGGGAACGGGGAGCTGTTTTTT. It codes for CASSFQGNGELFF.

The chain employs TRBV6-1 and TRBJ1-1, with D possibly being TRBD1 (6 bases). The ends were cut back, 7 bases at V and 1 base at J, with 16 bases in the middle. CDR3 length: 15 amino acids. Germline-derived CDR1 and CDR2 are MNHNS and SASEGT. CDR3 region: CASTRGGRANTEAFF. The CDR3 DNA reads TGTGCCAGCACCCGGGGGGGGCGGGCGAACACTGAAGCTTTCTTT.

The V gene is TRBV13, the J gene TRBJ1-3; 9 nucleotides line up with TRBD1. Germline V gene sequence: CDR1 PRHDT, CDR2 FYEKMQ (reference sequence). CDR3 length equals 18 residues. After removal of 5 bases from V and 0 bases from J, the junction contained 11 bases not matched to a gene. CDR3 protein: CASSGGQGAISSGNTIYF. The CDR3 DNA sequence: TGTGCCAGCAGCGGGGGACAGGGAGCAATCTCCTCTGGAAACACCATATATTTT.

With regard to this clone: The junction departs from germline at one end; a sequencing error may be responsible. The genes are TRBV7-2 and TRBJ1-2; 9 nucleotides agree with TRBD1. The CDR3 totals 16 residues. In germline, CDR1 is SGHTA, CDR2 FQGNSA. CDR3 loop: CASILGQGTFSYGYTF. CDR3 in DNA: TGTGCCAGCATCTTAGGACAGGGGACTTTTAGCTATGGCTACACCTTC.

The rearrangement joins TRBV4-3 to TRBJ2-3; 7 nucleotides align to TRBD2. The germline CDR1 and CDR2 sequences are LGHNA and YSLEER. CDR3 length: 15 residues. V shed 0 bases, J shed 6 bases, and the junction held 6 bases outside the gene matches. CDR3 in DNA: TGCGCCAGCAGCCAAGATAGACGGGGGGAGGATACGCAGTATTTT. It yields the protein CASSQDRRGEDTQYF.

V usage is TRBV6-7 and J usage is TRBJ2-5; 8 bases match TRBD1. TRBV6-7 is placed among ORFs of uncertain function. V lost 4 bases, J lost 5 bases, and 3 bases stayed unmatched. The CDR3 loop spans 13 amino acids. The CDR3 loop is CASSSNRGETQYF. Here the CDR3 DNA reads TGTGCCAGCAGTTCCAACAGGGGGGAGACCCAGTACTTC.

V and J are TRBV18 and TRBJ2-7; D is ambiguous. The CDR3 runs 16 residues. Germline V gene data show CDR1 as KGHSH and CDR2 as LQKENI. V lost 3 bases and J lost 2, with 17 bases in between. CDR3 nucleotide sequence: TGTGCCAGCTCACCGCCATTAATCAAGCCTCCCTACGAGCAGTACTTC. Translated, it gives CASSPPLIKPPYEQYF.

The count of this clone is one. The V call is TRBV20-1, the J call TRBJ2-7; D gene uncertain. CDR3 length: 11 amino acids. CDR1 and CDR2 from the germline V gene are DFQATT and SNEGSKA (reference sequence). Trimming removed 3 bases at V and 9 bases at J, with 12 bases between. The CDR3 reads CSASLLTGQYF. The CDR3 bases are TGCAGTGCTAGCCTGCTGACGGGGCAGTACTTC.

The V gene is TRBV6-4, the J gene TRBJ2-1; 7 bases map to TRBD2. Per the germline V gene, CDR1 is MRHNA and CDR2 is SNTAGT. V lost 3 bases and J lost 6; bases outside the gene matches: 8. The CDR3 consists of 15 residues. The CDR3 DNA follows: TGTGCCAGCAGTGATCGGGGGGAGGGTGGCAATGAGCAGTTCTTC. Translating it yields CASSDRGEGGNEQFF.

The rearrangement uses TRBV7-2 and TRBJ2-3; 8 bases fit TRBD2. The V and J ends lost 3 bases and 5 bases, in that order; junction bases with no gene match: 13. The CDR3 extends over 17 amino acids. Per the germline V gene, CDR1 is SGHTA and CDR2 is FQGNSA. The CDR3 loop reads CASSFPPAGGILDTQYF. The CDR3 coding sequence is TGTGCCAGCAGCTTTCCCCCGGCGGGGGGCATTCTAGATACGCAGTATTTT. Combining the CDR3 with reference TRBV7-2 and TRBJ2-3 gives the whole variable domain GAGVSQSPSNKVTEKGKDVELRCDPISGHTALYWYRQSLGQGLEFLIYFQGNSAPDKSGLPSDRFSAERTGGSVSTLTIQRTQQEDSAVYLCASSFPPAGGILDTQYFGPGTRLTVL.

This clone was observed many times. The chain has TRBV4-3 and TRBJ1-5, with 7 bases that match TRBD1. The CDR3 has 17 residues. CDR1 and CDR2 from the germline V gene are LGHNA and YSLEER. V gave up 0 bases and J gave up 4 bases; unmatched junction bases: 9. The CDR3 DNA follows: TGCGCCAGCAGCCAAGAGGCCACAGGGGCGCGAAATCAGCCCCAGCATTTT. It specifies CASSQEATGARNQPQHF.

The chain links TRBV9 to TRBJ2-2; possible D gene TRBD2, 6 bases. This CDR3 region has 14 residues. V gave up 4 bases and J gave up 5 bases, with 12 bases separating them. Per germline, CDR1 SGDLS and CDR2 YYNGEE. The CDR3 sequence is CASSSRGGTGELFF. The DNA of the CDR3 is TGTGCCAGCAGCTCCCGTGGGGGGACCGGGGAGCTGTTTTTT. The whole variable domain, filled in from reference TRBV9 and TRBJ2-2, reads DSGVTQTPKHLITATGQRVTLRCSPRSGDLSVYWYQQSLDQGLQFLIQYYNGEERAKGNILERFSAQQFPDLHSELNLSSLELGDSALYFCASSSRGGTGELFFGEGSRLTVL.

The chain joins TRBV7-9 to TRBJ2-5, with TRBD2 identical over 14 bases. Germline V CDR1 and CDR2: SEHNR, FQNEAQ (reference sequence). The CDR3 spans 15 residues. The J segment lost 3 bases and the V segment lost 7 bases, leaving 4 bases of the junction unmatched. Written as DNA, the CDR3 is TGTGCCAGCACCCTGACTAGCGGGAGGGAAGAGACCCAGTACTTC. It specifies CASTLTSGREETQYF.

Here the CDR3 reads CASRPPGTGQETQYF. The CDR3 bases are TGTGCCAGTAGACCGCCCGGGACAGGTCAAGAGACCCAGTACTTC. The genes are TRBV19 and TRBJ2-5, with TRBD1 identical over 8 bases. Trimming cost V 6 bases and J 2 bases; bases outside gene matches: 8. Germline values: CDR1 LNHDA, CDR2 SQIVND (reference sequence). The CDR3 is 15 amino acids.

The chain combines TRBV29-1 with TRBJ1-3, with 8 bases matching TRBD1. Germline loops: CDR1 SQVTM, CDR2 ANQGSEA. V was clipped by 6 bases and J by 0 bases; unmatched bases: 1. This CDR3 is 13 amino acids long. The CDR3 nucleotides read TGCAGCGTCGGACAGGGCTCTGGAAACACCATATATTTT. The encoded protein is CSVGQGSGNTIYF.

CDR3 DNA: TGTGCCAGCAATCACAGGGGTCCCCGGGGCACAGATACGCAGTATTTT. It translates to CASNHRGPRGTDTQYF. The chain couples TRBV2 to TRBJ2-3; 7 bases are shared with TRBD1. CDR1 is SNHLY, CDR2 FYNNEI, per germline. The CDR3 extends over 16 amino acids. J gave up 1 base and V 7 bases, and 11 bases lay outside the gene matches.

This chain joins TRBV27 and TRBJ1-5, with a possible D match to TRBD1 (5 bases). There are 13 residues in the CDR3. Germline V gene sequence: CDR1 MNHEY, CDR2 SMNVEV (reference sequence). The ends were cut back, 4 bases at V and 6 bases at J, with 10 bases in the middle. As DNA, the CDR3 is TGTGCCAGCAGTTCACCTCAGGGTCAGCCCCAGCATTTT. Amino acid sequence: CASSSPQGQPQHF.

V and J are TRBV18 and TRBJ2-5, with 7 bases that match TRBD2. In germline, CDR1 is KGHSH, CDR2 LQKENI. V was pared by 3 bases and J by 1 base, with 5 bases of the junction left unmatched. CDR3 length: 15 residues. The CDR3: CASSPGTTIQETQYF. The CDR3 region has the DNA TGTGCCAGCTCACCCGGGACTACCATCCAAGAGACCCAGTACTTC.

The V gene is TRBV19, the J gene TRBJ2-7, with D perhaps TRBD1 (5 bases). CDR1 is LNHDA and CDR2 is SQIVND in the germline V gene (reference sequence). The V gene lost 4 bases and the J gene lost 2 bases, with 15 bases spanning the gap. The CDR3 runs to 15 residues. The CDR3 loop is CASSKFIDSPYEQYF. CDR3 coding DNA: TGTGCCAGTAGTAAGTTTATCGACAGCCCCTACGAGCAGTACTTC. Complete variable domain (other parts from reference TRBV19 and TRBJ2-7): DGGITQSPKYLFRKEGQNVTLSCEQNLNHDAMYWYRQDPGQGLRLIYYSQIVNDFQKGDIAEGYSVSREKKESFPLTVTSAQKNPTAFYLCASSKFIDSPYEQYFGPGTRLTVT.